This record concerns one T cell receptor (beta chain) sequence. The entry originates in a study of blood T cell repertoires in COVID-19. For the study at large: Collection of acute and convalescent COVID-19 samples took place in the United States, Italy and Spain.

The germline gives CDR1 LGHDT, CDR2 YNNKEL (reference sequence). V was clipped by 0 bases and J by 4 bases, with 12 bases between them. The CDR3 covers 15 residues. Clones were sequenced by immunoSEQ multiplex PCR, and TCRdb holds only the in-frame ones, with some missing. The repertoire has 25,000 to 30,000 clones, around 91% of them found once; the top ten carry roughly 1.7%. Specimen: peripheral blood. The receptor comes from a woman aged 60-75 years with active COVID-19. The chain combines TRBV3-1 (or the pseudogene TRBV3-2) with TRBJ1-1, with D unresolved. The CDR3, as DNA: TGTGCCAGCAGCCAAGATTGGAGTTCTGGCACTGAAGCTTTCTTT. Translation: CASSQDWSSGTEAFF.